This note documents a single TCR beta chain sequence. This CDR3 comprises 13 residues. Trimming removed 4 bases at V and 7 bases at J, with 13 bases between. Germline-derived CDR1 and CDR2 are SGHDN and FVKESK. The source of the sample is a study of T cell responses to AZD1222 COVID-19 vaccine. The protocol was immunoSEQ multiplex PCR, while the TCRdb copy is restricted to in-frame clones and leaves out a portion. The data show approximately 140,000 clones, around 92% seen once. Source: peripheral blood, taken on day 0 of AZD1222 vaccination. The chain has TRBV14 and TRBJ2-5, with D possibly being TRBD2 (6 bases). The TCR sequence derives from an adult in good health. The CDR3: CASSPGRAGTQYF. CDR3 bases: TGTGCCAGCAGCCCTGGGCGAGCGGGGACCCAGTACTTC.